A selection of T cell receptor beta chains follows, all from one sample in a study of blood T cell repertoires in COVID-19. Sequencing used immunoSEQ multiplex PCR; TCRdb keeps in-frame clones, though not all of them. The table includes roughly 78,000 clones, 80% to 90% detected once. Input material: peripheral blood. Source of these receptors: a man between 60 and 75 years old with acute or convalescent COVID-19. Each CDR3 is given with its conserved first and last residue. A D gene is named only where the DNA matches it firmly. Clone size, where shown, is once, few, many, or a class for clones that have expanded.

D | J | size | V | CDR3 | DNA
. | TRBJ2-7 | . | TRBV9 | CASSVGGGRTYEQYF | TGTGCCAGCAGCGTAGGGGGCGGCAGAACCTACGAGCAGTACTTC
TRBD2 | TRBJ2-3 | . | TRBV10-1 | CASSEAGGRGDTQYF | TGCGCCAGCAGTGAGGCGGGGGGTCGCGGCGATACGCAGTATTTT
. | TRBJ1-1 | . | TRBV9 | CASSVAVGLAGRTEAFF | TGTGCCAGCAGCGTAGCAGTCGGTTTGGCAGGGCGAACTGAAGCTTTCTTT
. | TRBJ2-2 | . | TRBV3-1/TRBV3-2 | CASSQWAGNTGELFF | TGTGCCAGCAGCCAATGGGCAGGAAACACCGGGGAGCTGTTTTTT
TRBD2 | TRBJ2-2 | . | TRBV13 | CASSSGLAGATGELFF | TGTGCCAGCAGCTCCGGACTAGCGGGAGCGACCGGGGAGCTGTTTTTT
. | TRBJ2-3 | . | TRBV10-3 | CAISELAASGTDTQYF | TGTGCCATCAGTGAGTTAGCGGCTAGCGGCACAGATACGCAGTATTTT
. | TRBJ2-2 | . | TRBV10-1 | CASSEESGTGELFF | TGCGCCAGCAGTGAGGAAAGCGGCACCGGGGAGCTGTTTTTT
TRBD2 | TRBJ2-1 | . | TRBV5-6 | CASSLGLAGAYNEQFF | TGTGCCAGCAGCTTGGGACTAGCGGGGGCCTACAATGAGCAGTTCTTC
. | TRBJ2-3 | . | TRBV9 | CASSVGLSGPHGTDTQYF | TGTGCCAGCAGCGTAGGACTAAGCGGGCCCCATGGCACAGATACGCAGTATTTT
. | TRBJ1-1 | . | TRBV5-6 | CASSLDIGVPTEAFF | TGTGCCAGCAGCTTGGACATCGGGGTCCCCACTGAAGCTTTCTTT
. | TRBJ1-1 | . | TRBV5-1 | CASSLGDLNTEAFF | TGCGCCAGCAGCTTGGGGGACTTGAACACTGAAGCTTTCTTT
TRBD1 | TRBJ1-1 | . | TRBV7-8 | CASSLTGANTEAFF | TGTGCCAGCAGTTTGACAGGGGCGAACACTGAAGCTTTCTTT
TRBD1 | TRBJ1-4 | few | TRBV30 | CAWSGPTGGREKLFF | TGTGCCTGGAGTGGCCCGACAGGGGGAAGGGAAAAACTGTTTTTT
. | TRBJ2-1 | . | TRBV5-1 | CASSLGPPGGGSYNEQFF | TGCGCCAGCAGCTTGGGCCCCCCGGGCGGAGGCTCCTACAATGAGCAGTTCTTC
. | TRBJ1-4 | . | TRBV19 | CASSIGRGAGEKLFF | TGTGCCAGTAGTATAGGTCGGGGGGCTGGTGAAAAACTGTTTTTT
. | TRBJ2-5 | . | TRBV24-1 | CATSDPRGFQETQYF | TGTGCCACCAGTGATCCCCGGGGTTTCCAAGAGACCCAGTACTTC
. | TRBJ1-1 | . | TRBV6-5 | CASILTPGGNTEAFF | TGTGCCAGCATCCTGACTCCGGGGGGGAACACTGAAGCTTTCTTT
TRBD1 | TRBJ2-3 | . | TRBV6-1 | CASSAPNRGGTDTQYF | TGTGCCAGCAGTGCCCCCAACAGGGGAGGCACAGATACGCAGTATTTT
. | TRBJ1-1 | . | TRBV27 | CASHGGNVDTEAFF | TGTGCCAGCCACGGCGGCAATGTGGACACTGAAGCTTTCTTT
TRBD1 | TRBJ1-4 | . | TRBV5-1 | CASSTGTGGGEKLFF | TGCGCCAGCAGCACCGGGACAGGGGGCGGAGAAAAACTGTTTTTT
. | TRBJ2-3 | . | TRBV11-3 | CASSYNRAADTQYF | TGTGCCAGCAGCTATAACAGGGCGGCAGATACGCAGTATTTT